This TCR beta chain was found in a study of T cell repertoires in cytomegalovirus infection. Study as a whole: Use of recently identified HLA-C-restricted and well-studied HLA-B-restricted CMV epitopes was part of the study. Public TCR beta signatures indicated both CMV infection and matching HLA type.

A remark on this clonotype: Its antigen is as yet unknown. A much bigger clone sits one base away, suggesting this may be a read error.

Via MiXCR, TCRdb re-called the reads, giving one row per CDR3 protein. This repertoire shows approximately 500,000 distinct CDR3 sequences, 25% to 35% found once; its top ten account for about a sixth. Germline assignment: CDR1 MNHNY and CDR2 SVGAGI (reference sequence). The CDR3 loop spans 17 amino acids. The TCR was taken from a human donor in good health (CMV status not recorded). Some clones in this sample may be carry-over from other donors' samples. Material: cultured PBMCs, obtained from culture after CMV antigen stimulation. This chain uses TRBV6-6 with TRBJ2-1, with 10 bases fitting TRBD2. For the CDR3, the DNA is TGTTCCAGCACCCCAATAGCGGGAGGATGGTCAGGCAATGAGCAGTTCTTC. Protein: CSSTPIAGGWSGNEQFF.